The 32 T cell receptor beta chains given below trace back to one sample, sequenced in a study of radiation and T cells in renal cell carcinoma. The method was immunoSEQ multiplex PCR; TCRdb's version includes in-frame clones alone and lacks a portion of them. The data contain about 20,000 clones, around two thirds of them seen just once; the ten biggest clones take up 12%. Treatment: 15 Gy SBRT to primary tumor, nephrectomy 4 weeks later. This material consisted of tumor tissue, taken from a patient whose treatment included radiotherapy and nephrectomy. These TCRs come from an older woman with renal cell carcinoma.

V and J are TRBV6-5 and TRBJ2-7; D unresolved. Trimming left V 6 bases short and J 5 bases short, with 20 bases between. This CDR3 region has 15 residues. Germline V gene data show CDR1 as MNHEY and CDR2 as SVGAGI. The CDR3 sequence is CASSSTDAGPNEQYF. For the CDR3, the DNA is TGTGCCAGCAGCTCCACGGACGCCGGCCCCAACGAGCAGTACTTC.

This clone was picked up a small number of times. The V gene is TRBV7-2, the J gene TRBJ1-5; TRBD1 matches at 10 bases. Germline lookup yields CDR1 SGHTA and CDR2 FQGNSA. The CDR3 covers 15 residues. V lost 1 base, J lost 5 bases, and 2 bases stayed unmatched. This CDR3 is CASSLEGTGDQPQHF. CDR3 sequence (DNA): TGTGCCAGCAGCTTAGAGGGGACAGGGGATCAGCCCCAGCATTTT.

V and J are TRBV5-1 and TRBJ2-1; TRBD1 agrees at 7 bases. There are 15 residues in the CDR3. V was clipped by 5 bases and J by 3 bases; unmatched bases: 8. Looked up from germline, CDR1 is SGHRS and CDR2 is YFSETQ. The CDR3 DNA follows: TGCGCCAGCAGACCGCAGGGGGTTAACTACAATGAGCAGTTCTTC. Its protein is CASRPQGVNYNEQFF.

This clone came up a few times. V usage is TRBV6-1 and J usage is TRBJ2-1, with TRBD2 as a possible D gene (6 bases). Per germline, CDR1 MNHNS and CDR2 SASEGT. This CDR3 has 14 amino acids. V was shortened by 6 bases and J by 10 bases, with 19 bases between the two germline ends. The CDR3 sequence: CASRPGLPLGEQFF. As DNA, the CDR3 is TGTGCCAGCAGGCCGGGACTCCCTCTAGGGGAGCAGTTCTTC.

This clone was counted between two and nine times. This rearrangement joins TRBV19 to TRBJ1-3; tentatively, D is TRBD1 (5 bases). The V gene lost 5 bases and the J gene lost 3 bases, with 11 bases spanning the gap. CDR1 LNHDA and CDR2 SQIVND come from the germline V gene (reference sequence). The CDR3 runs to 14 residues. The DNA for the CDR3 is TGTGCCAGTAGTGTCGCGGGGCTTGGAAACACCATATATTTT. Protein product: CASSVAGLGNTIYF.

This clone has only a few counts. J is TRBJ1-2 and V is TRBV6-1, with TRBD1 as a possible D gene (5 bases). This CDR3 has 13 amino acids. V shed 5 bases and J shed 5 bases, with 12 bases lying between them. Germline lookup yields CDR1 MNHNS and CDR2 SASEGT. The CDR3, as DNA: TGTGCCAGCAGTCGGTTGGGGGGATATGGCTACACCTTC. Translating gives CASSRLGGYGYTF.

V and J are TRBV30 and TRBJ2-6, with unresolved D. The CDR3 runs 13 residues. The V gene lost 3 bases and the J gene lost 2 bases, with 5 bases spanning the gap. Per the germline V gene, CDR1 is GTSNPN and CDR2 is SVGIG (reference sequence). The CDR3 here is CAWRFTGANVLTF. In DNA, the CDR3 is TGTGCCTGGAGATTCACTGGGGCCAACGTCCTGACTTTC.

The chain is built from TRBV7-9 and TRBJ1-1, with D possibly TRBD1 on 6 matching bases. The CDR3 covers 15 residues. Trimming shortened V by 6 bases and J by 2 bases, and 16 bases separated the two germline ends. Germline V gene sequence: CDR1 SEHNR, CDR2 FQNEAQ (reference sequence). The CDR3 DNA follows: TGTGCCAGCAGAGCGCCCGACAGGCATAACACTGAAGCTTTCTTT. Translating it yields CASRAPDRHNTEAFF. The full variable domain, its missing parts supplied by reference TRBV7-9 and TRBJ1-1, is DTGVSQNPRHKITKRGQNVTFRCDPISEHNRLYWYRQTLGQGPEFLTYFQNEAQLEKSRLLSDRFSAERPKGSFSTLEIQRTEQGDSAMYLCASRAPDRHNTEAFFGQGTRLTVV.

J is TRBJ2-2 and V is TRBV21-1; the tabulated D call, TRBD2, remains unverified against the DNA. TRBV21-1 is a pseudogene segment. CDR3 length: 15 amino acids. CDR3 coding DNA: TGTGCCAGCAGCTCAGCGGGGGGCCGCACCGGGGAGCTGTTTTTT. Protein: CASSSAGGRTGELFF.

The chain couples TRBV5-3 to TRBJ2-7; perhaps TRBD1 as D (6 bases). TRBV5-3 is an ORF; its function is uncertain. V was clipped by 4 bases and J by 5 bases, with 22 bases between them. The CDR3 runs to 16 residues. As DNA, the CDR3 is TGTGCCAGAAGCCGCCCGGGCGGGCAGGGGATCGACGAGCAGTACTTC. Its protein is CARSRPGGQGIDEQYF.

The V gene is TRBV5-1, the J gene TRBJ2-2; D not certain. The germline V gene encodes CDR1 SGHRS and CDR2 YFSETQ. The V end was cut by 3 bases, the J end by 5 bases, with 14 bases between. The CDR3 has 15 amino acids. CDR3 in amino acids: CASSSAPGGTGELFF. The DNA for the CDR3 is TGCGCCAGCAGCTCCGCCCCGGGTGGGACCGGGGAGCTGTTTTTT.

V and J are TRBV7-2 and TRBJ1-2; D is undetermined. This CDR3 contains 14 residues. V shed 1 base and J shed 4 bases, with 10 bases lying between them. In germline, CDR1 is SGHTA, CDR2 FQGNSA. CDR3: CASSLEAGTYGYTF. In DNA, the CDR3 is TGTGCCAGCAGCTTAGAGGCCGGCACCTATGGCTACACCTTC.

This clone was found a few times. The chain carries TRBV19 and TRBJ2-7, with D unresolved. Between the trimmed V and J ends, which lost 0 bases and 2 bases, there was a span of 5 bases. The CDR3 loop spans 13 amino acids. CDR1 is LNHDA, CDR2 SQIVND, per germline (reference sequence). CDR3 coding DNA: TGTGCCAGTAGTATAGAAGGTCCCTACGAGCAGTACTTC. It is translated as CASSIEGPYEQYF.

This chain links TRBV11-3 with TRBJ2-5; TRBD2 agrees at 7 bases. The CDR3 is 13 amino acids. CDR1 is SGHNT, CDR2 YENEEA, per germline. V lost 3 bases to trimming and J lost 6 bases; unmatched junction nucleotides: 4. The CDR3 region has the DNA TGTGCCAGCAGCTTGACTAGCTGGAAGACCCAGTACTTC. It specifies CASSLTSWKTQYF.

The rearrangement joins TRBV5-1 to TRBJ1-2, with 12 bases fitting TRBD1. The CDR3 totals 16 residues. The germline V gene encodes CDR1 SGHRS and CDR2 YFSETQ. V was clipped by 2 bases and J by 4 bases; unmatched bases: 6. The CDR3 is CASSFGTGGWGYGYTF. The CDR3 bases are TGCGCCAGCAGCTTCGGGACAGGGGGCTGGGGCTATGGCTACACCTTC.

This chain's CDR3 is CASSLRAVSTDTQYF. Written as DNA, the CDR3 is TGTGCCAGCAGCTTAAGGGCAGTAAGCACAGATACGCAGTATTTT. The chain carries TRBV7-3 and TRBJ2-3; D call uncertain. Germline assignment: CDR1 SGHTA and CDR2 FQGTGA. The CDR3 spans 15 residues. V was shortened by 1 base and J by 0 bases, with 8 bases between the two germline ends.

The chain has TRBV5-1 and TRBJ2-7; D gene ambiguous. V lost 4 bases to trimming and J lost 1 base, with 12 bases between them. From germline, CDR1 is SGHRS and CDR2 YFSETQ. This CDR3 has 14 residues. The CDR3 coding sequence is TGCGCCAGCAGCCCATTAGGGCCATCCTACGAGCAGTACTTC. This codes for CASSPLGPSYEQYF.

The sample holds a few counts of this clone. This rearrangement joins TRBV2 to TRBJ1-6, with D possibly matching TRBD1 (5 bases). The CDR3 consists of 14 residues. The V gene's germline CDR1 is SNHLY and CDR2 FYNNEI. Trimming shortened V by 6 bases and J by 8 bases, and 14 bases separated the two germline ends. The CDR3 sequence: CASSVRGRDSPLHF. The DNA for the CDR3 is TGTGCCAGCAGCGTACGGGGGAGGGATTCACCCCTCCACTTT.

V gene TRBV6-1 combines with J gene TRBJ1-2, with TRBD1 matching over 7 bases. The V gene's germline CDR1 is MNHNS and CDR2 SASEGT. The CDR3 totals 14 residues. Trimming removed 5 bases from V and 4 bases from J; junction bases left unmatched: 7. For the CDR3, the DNA is TGTGCCAGCAGTATAAATACAGGGGTCTATGGCTACACCTTC. This codes for CASSINTGVYGYTF.

The J gene is TRBJ2-3, the V gene TRBV7-3; TRBD1 might be the D (5 bases). Trimming pared 5 bases from V and 4 bases from J, leaving 16 bases between. This CDR3 has 15 residues. CDR1 is SGHTA, CDR2 FQGTGA, per germline. The CDR3 DNA reads TGTGCCAGCAGCCACCCGGACATATCCGCAGATACGCAGTATTTT. Its protein is CASSHPDISADTQYF.

The rearrangement joins TRBV4-3 to TRBJ1-1, with unresolved D. The CDR3 runs 16 residues. CDR1 and CDR2 (germline): LGHNA, YSLEER. Trimming shortened V by 0 bases and J by 0 bases, and 11 bases separated the two germline ends. CDR3 in DNA: TGCGCCAGCAGCCAAGATCGGCAGCCTCTGAACACTGAAGCTTTCTTT. Its translation: CASSQDRQPLNTEAFF.

This chain connects TRBV5-1 to TRBJ2-1; 14 bases align to TRBD2. Losses at the gene ends were 1 base for V and 12 bases for J; bases not matched to a gene: 6. The germline V gene has CDR1 SGHRS and CDR2 YFSETQ. CDR3 length equals 15 residues. CDR3 sequence reads: CASSLMTSGGAGQFF. The CDR3 DNA is TGCGCCAGCAGCTTGATGACTAGCGGGGGGGCCGGGCAGTTCTTC. Full variable domain (remainder filled in from reference TRBV5-1 and TRBJ2-1): KAGVTQTPRYLIKTRGQQVTLSCSPISGHRSVSWYQQTPGQGLQFLFEYFSETQRNKGNFPGRFSGRQFSNSRSEMNVSTLELGDSALYLCASSLMTSGGAGQFFGPGTRLTVL.

This rearrangement joins TRBV19 to TRBJ1-6; TRBD1 matches 7 bases. The CDR3 spans 14 residues. The germline V gene has CDR1 LNHDA and CDR2 SQIVND (reference sequence). Trimming took 2 bases from V and 5 from J; bases not matched to a gene: 0. CDR3 coding DNA: TGTGCCAGTAGTATAACAGGGGATAATTCACCCCTCCACTTT. It encodes CASSITGDNSPLHF.

The genes are TRBV29-1 and TRBJ1-1; D might be TRBD1 (5 bases). The CDR3 has 12 residues. Looked up from germline, CDR1 is SQVTM and CDR2 is ANQGSEA. V gave up 1 base and J gave up 10 bases, with 13 bases separating them. Here the CDR3 reads CSVEGPGVLAFF. The CDR3 region has the DNA TGCAGCGTTGAAGGGCCGGGGGTTTTAGCTTTCTTT.

CDR3 sequence (DNA): TGTGCCAGCAGAGAGGGGGGGAGCTCCTACAATGAGCAGTTCTTC. It specifies CASREGGSSYNEQFF. The V call is TRBV28, the J call TRBJ2-1, with a tentative D call TRBD2 (7 bases). The germline CDR1 and CDR2 sequences are MDHEN and SYDVKM. The germline V and J ends were trimmed by 6 bases and 0 bases, with 12 bases remaining between them. This CDR3 contains 15 residues.

The rearrangement links TRBV5-1 to TRBJ2-7; D is uncertain. The CDR3 is made up of 11 amino acids. The V and J ends lost 7 bases and 1 base respectively, with 6 bases between them. Per the germline V gene, CDR1 is SGHRS and CDR2 is YFSETQ. Here the CDR3 DNA reads TGCGCCAGCCTAAGATCCTACGAGCAGTACTTC. It specifies CASLRSYEQYF. Combining the CDR3 with reference TRBV5-1 and TRBJ2-7 gives the whole variable domain KAGVTQTPRYLIKTRGQQVTLSCSPISGHRSVSWYQQTPGQGLQFLFEYFSETQRNKGNFPGRFSGRQFSNSRSEMNVSTLELGDSALYLCASLRSYEQYFGPGTRLTVT.

The chain employs TRBV28 and TRBJ1-1, with unresolved D. Germline CDR1 and CDR2: MDHEN and SYDVKM. The CDR3 spans 12 residues. V gave up 8 bases and J gave up 4 bases, with 11 bases separating them. The CDR3 coding sequence is TGTGCCAGCCAGAGCGGACCCACTGAAGCTTTCTTT. This codes for CASQSGPTEAFF.

This chain links TRBV30 with TRBJ2-6; TRBD1 matches 8 bases. The CDR3 sequence is 15 residues long. V shed 8 bases, J shed 0 bases, and the junction held 6 bases outside the gene matches. The germline CDR1 and CDR2 sequences are GTSNPN and SVGIG (reference sequence). The DNA for the CDR3 is TGTGCCAACCATGGACAGGGCTCTGGGGCCAACGTCCTGACTTTC. This translates into CANHGQGSGANVLTF.

This clone was counted only a few times. The chain carries TRBV25-1 and TRBJ2-2; perhaps TRBD2 as D (5 bases). Trimming took off 3 bases at V and 2 bases at J, with 7 bases between the two ends. This CDR3 is 14 amino acids long. Germline V gives CDR1 MGHDK, CDR2 SYGVNS. The CDR3 reads CASSDLANTGELFF. The CDR3 DNA is TGTGCCAGCAGTGACCTAGCAAACACCGGGGAGCTGTTTTTT.

The count of this clone is one. The chain uses TRBV10-3 and TRBJ1-5; 8 nucleotides match TRBD1. This CDR3 comprises 15 residues. Germline values: CDR1 ENHRY, CDR2 SYGVKD. The ends lost 4 bases at V and 0 bases at J; junction bases unmatched: 2. The CDR3 DNA sequence: TGTGCCATCAGTGGACAGGGGAGTAGCAATCAGCCCCAGCATTTT. Translation: CAISGQGSSNQPQHF.

V usage is TRBV7-2 and J usage is TRBJ2-7; D not resolved. V was cut by 5 bases and J by 3 bases, with 5 bases left in between. The CDR3 loop spans 11 amino acids. CDR1 and CDR2 from the germline V gene are SGHTA and FQGNSA. CDR3 sequence: CASSLSYEQYF. For the CDR3, the DNA is TGTGCCAGCAGCCTAAGCTACGAGCAGTACTTC. Variable domain in full (rest from reference TRBV7-2 and TRBJ2-7): GAGVSQSPSNKVTEKGKDVELRCDPISGHTALYWYRQSLGQGLEFLIYFQGNSAPDKSGLPSDRFSAERTGGSVSTLTIQRTQQEDSAVYLCASSLSYEQYFGPGTRLTVT.

V usage is TRBV18 and J usage is TRBJ2-5; D unclear. Germline V gene lookup returns CDR1 KGHSH and CDR2 LQKENI. There are 13 residues in the CDR3. V shed 4 bases and J shed 4 bases, with 10 bases lying between them. The CDR3 reads CASSLDPGETQYF. The CDR3 bases are TGTGCCAGCTCACTGGATCCCGGAGAGACCCAGTACTTC.